These 14 T cell receptor beta chains originate from one sample sequenced in a study of T cells in Graves' hyperthyroidism and ophthalmopathy. Template material for amplifying TCR beta CDR3 regions consisted of RNA transcripts. The HTBI primer set was used in a first-round RT-PCR of the TCR CDR3. From the multiplex PCR reads, TCRdb called clonotypes with MiXCR, one entry per CDR3 protein. The repertoire holds hundreds of thousands of distinct CDR3 sequences, with 12% to 15% as singletons. The sequenced material came from blood. All receptors derive from a woman younger than 35 with Graves' hyperthyroidism.

This clonotype was seen more than once but under ten times. Since the CDR3 does not end with the conserved phenylalanine or tryptophan, this likely comes from a read error. This chain joins TRBV7-8 and TRBJ1-1, with D hard to call. The CDR3 is 12 amino acids. Germline-derived CDR1 and CDR2 are SGHVS and FQNEAQ. V was trimmed by 1 base and J by 8 bases, leaving 8 bases between them. CDR3 sequence: CASSLGFREAFL. CDR3 nucleotide sequence: TGTGCCAGCAGCTTAGGATTTAGAGAAGCTTTCCTT.

V gene TRBV9 combines with J gene TRBJ2-1, with 8 positions matching TRBD2. This CDR3 is built from 15 residues. Trimming at V came to 4 bases and at J to 9 bases, leaving 12 bases not matched to a gene. Germline CDR1 and CDR2: SGDLS and YYNGEE. CDR3 DNA: TGTGCCAGCAGCCTAATAGCGGGAAGGGGGACTGAGCAGTTCTTC. Its translation: CASSLIAGRGTEQFF.

There are many counts of this clonotype. J is TRBJ2-7 and V is TRBV7-2; D is uncertain. The length of the CDR3 is 13 residues. The germline V and J ends were trimmed by 3 bases and 0 bases, with 6 bases remaining between them. CDR1 and CDR2 from the germline V gene are SGHTA and FQGNSA. In DNA, the CDR3 is TGTGCCAGCAGCTTGCAGGACTCCTACGAGCAGTACTTC. This encodes CASSLQDSYEQYF.

The chain uses TRBV10-3 and TRBJ2-1; 11 bases agree with TRBD2. Germline V CDR1 and CDR2: ENHRY, SYGVKD. The CDR3 consists of 15 residues. V lost 5 bases, J lost 5 bases, and 5 bases stayed unmatched. The CDR3 nucleotides are TGTGCCATCAGTCGTACTAGCGGGAGAGACAATGAGCAGTTCTTC. It specifies CAISRTSGRDNEQFF.

This clonotype appeared many times. This chain uses TRBV18 with TRBJ2-7; 7 bases match TRBD1. V gave up 3 bases and J gave up 5 bases; unmatched junction bases: 4. The CDR3 has 13 amino acids. The germline V gene has CDR1 KGHSH and CDR2 LQKENI. The CDR3 reads CASSPTQGNEQYF. The CDR3 DNA is TGTGCCAGCTCACCCACACAGGGGAACGAGCAGTACTTC. The whole variable domain, filled in from reference TRBV18 and TRBJ2-7, reads NAGVMQNPRHLVRRRGQEARLRCSPMKGHSHVYWYRQLPEEGLKFMVYLQKENIIDESGMPKERFSAEFPKEGPSILRIQQVVRGDSAAYFCASSPTQGNEQYFGPGTRLTVT.

The chain links TRBV29-1 to TRBJ2-7; D not certain. Germline lookup yields CDR1 SQVTM and CDR2 ANQGSEA. The CDR3 has 12 amino acids. The V end lost 0 bases, the J end lost 9 bases, and 12 bases lay between the germline ends. The CDR3 region is CSVEEPRRGQYF. For the CDR3, the DNA is TGCAGCGTTGAAGAGCCCCGACGTGGGCAGTACTTC.

CDR3 nucleotides: TGTGCCAGTAGGACTCGGGACGGCTACGAGCAGTACTTC. This sequence encodes CASRTRDGYEQYF. The V gene is TRBV19, the J gene TRBJ2-7; D may be TRBD1 or TRBD2 (5 bases each). V lost 6 bases, J lost 3 bases, and 12 bases lay in between. Germline values: CDR1 LNHDA, CDR2 SQIVND (reference sequence). The CDR3 runs 13 residues.

The V gene is TRBV19, the J gene TRBJ2-5, with D perhaps TRBD2 (5 bases). Germline assignment: CDR1 LNHDA and CDR2 SQIVND (reference sequence). This CDR3 has 14 amino acids. Trimming removed 5 bases from V and 5 bases from J, with 15 bases in between. Written as DNA, the CDR3 is TGTGCCAGTAGTTGGGAGCACTATCGGGAGACCCAGTACTTC. Its protein is CASSWEHYRETQYF.

This clonotype has at least ten counts. V gene TRBV18 combines with J gene TRBJ1-1; no clear D gene. Trimming took 6 bases from V and 3 from J, leaving 17 bases between them. The CDR3 is 15 amino acids. The V gene's germline CDR1 is KGHSH and CDR2 LQKENI. CDR3 DNA sequence: TGTGCCAGCTCTCCCAGGCTCCATGAGGACACTGAAGCTTTCTTT. Its translation is CASSPRLHEDTEAFF.

A few counts support this clonotype. The chain uses TRBV27 and TRBJ2-3; 11 positions agree with TRBD2. Germline trimming cut 6 bases from V and 8 bases from J; bases unmatched to any gene: 10. CDR1 and CDR2 from the germline V gene are MNHEY and SMNVEV (reference sequence). This CDR3 region has 15 residues. The CDR3 region has the DNA TGTGCCAGCAGCCTCGGGACTAGCGGTGGGAGTACGCAGTATTTT. Protein product: CASSLGTSGGSTQYF.

This clonotype was seen many times. The rearrangement joins TRBV27 to TRBJ2-3; 9 bases are a match to TRBD2. Germline V gene data show CDR1 as MNHEY and CDR2 as SMNVEV (reference sequence). J gave up 5 bases and V 5 bases, and 17 bases lay outside the gene matches. This CDR3 has 18 amino acids. The CDR3 region has the DNA TGTGCCAGCAGTCTCGGCCTTTGGGCGGGAGGGCCTAAAGATACGCAGTATTTT. It specifies CASSLGLWAGGPKDTQYF.

This clonotype has only a few counts. The J gene is TRBJ2-7, the V gene TRBV6-1; tentative D call: TRBD2 (6 bases). CDR3 length: 14 amino acids. V lost 10 bases and J lost 0, with 16 bases in between. Germline lookup yields CDR1 MNHNS and CDR2 SASEGT. DNA for the CDR3: TGTGCCACAGTCGGTACCGGGAGCTCCTACGAGCAGTACTTC. Translation: CATVGTGSSYEQYF.

This clonotype was observed a few times. CDR3: CASSYVDGGKDEAFF. As DNA, the CDR3 is TGTGCCAGCAGCTACGTAGATGGGGGGAAGGATGAAGCTTTCTTT. The chain uses TRBV11-3 and TRBJ1-1, with D tentatively TRBD1 (5 bases). There are 15 residues in the CDR3. V was trimmed by 4 bases and J by 7 bases, leaving 19 bases between them. Germline V gene sequence: CDR1 SGHNT, CDR2 YENEEA.

In its sample, this clonotype was seen many times. The chain recombines TRBV7-9 with TRBJ2-1, with 7 bases aligning to TRBD1. Germline-derived CDR1 and CDR2 are SEHNR and FQNEAQ (reference sequence). V lost 4 bases and J lost 5; bases outside the gene matches: 8. The CDR3 totals 15 residues. This CDR3 reads CASSSSTGVNNEQFF. The CDR3 bases are TGTGCCAGCAGCTCATCCACAGGGGTAAACAATGAGCAGTTCTTC.